This record concerns one TCR beta chain sequence. Its antigen is not identified. This specimen comes from a study of OX40 agonist ivuxolimab in advanced cancers. Study-level findings and limits: Circulating CD4+ and CD8+ T cells showed clonal expansion by week 6 at 0.1 to 3.0 mg/kg.

The data were produced by immunoSEQ multiplex PCR, yet TCRdb's version contains in-frame clones alone and is incomplete. The sample has 39,000 or so clones; about 94% are singletons. CDR1 and CDR2 from the germline V gene are SGHNT and YYREEE (reference sequence). Trimming left V 4 bases short and J 6 bases short, with 18 bases between. This CDR3 contains 15 residues. The receptor comes from an adult with an advanced solid tumor such as melanoma, head and neck, liver or kidney cancer. Sequencing was performed on CD4+ or CD8+ T cells sorted from blood, taken in a trial of the OX40 agonist ivuxolimab. The chain is built from TRBV5-4 and TRBJ2-3; weak D call: TRBD2 (6 bases). CDR3 sequence: CASSRGSLTSDTQYF. In nucleotides, the CDR3 is TGTGCCAGCAGCCGGGGGTCTTTAACGAGTGATACGCAGTATTTT.